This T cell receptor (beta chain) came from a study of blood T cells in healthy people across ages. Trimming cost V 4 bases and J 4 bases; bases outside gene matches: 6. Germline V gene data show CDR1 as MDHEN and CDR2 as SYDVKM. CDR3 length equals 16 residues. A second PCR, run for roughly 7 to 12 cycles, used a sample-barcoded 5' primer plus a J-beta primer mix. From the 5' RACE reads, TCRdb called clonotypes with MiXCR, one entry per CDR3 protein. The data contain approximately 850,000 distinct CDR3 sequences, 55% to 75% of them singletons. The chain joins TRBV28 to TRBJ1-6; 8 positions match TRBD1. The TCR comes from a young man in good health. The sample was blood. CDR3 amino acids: CASSSGTGTYNSPLHF. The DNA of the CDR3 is TGTGCCAGCAGTTCCGGGACAGGAACTTATAATTCACCCCTCCACTTT.